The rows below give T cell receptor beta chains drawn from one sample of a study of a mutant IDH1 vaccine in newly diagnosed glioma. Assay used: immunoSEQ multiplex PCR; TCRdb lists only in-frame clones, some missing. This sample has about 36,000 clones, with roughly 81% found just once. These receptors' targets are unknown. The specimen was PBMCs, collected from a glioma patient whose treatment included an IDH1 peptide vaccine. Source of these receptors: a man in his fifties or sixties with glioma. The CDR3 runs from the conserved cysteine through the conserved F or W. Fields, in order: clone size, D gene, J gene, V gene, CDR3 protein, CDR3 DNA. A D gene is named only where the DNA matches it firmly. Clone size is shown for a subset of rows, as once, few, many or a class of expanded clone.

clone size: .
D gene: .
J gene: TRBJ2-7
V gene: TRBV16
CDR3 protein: CASSPQGHEQYF
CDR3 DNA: TGTGCCAGCAGCCCCCAGGGCCACGAGCAGTACTTC

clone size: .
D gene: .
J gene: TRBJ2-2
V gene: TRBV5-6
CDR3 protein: CASSWLAEGVTPGELFF
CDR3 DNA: TGTGCCAGCAGCTGGCTGGCGGAGGGTGTGACCCCCGGGGAGCTGTTTTTT

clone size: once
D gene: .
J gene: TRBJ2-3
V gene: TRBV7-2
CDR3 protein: CASSLGGHTQYF
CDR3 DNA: TGTGCCAGCAGCTTGGGGGGACATACGCAGTATTTT

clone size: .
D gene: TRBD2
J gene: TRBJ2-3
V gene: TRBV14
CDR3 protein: CASSPAGTDTQYF
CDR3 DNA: TGTGCCAGCAGCCCAGCGGGAACCGATACGCAGTATTTT

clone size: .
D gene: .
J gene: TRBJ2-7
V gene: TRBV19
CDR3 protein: CASSTEYEQYF
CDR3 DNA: TGTGCCAGTAGTACAGAATACGAGCAGTACTTC

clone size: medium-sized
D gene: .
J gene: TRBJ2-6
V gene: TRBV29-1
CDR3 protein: CSVSGDGGANVLTF
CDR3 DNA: TGCAGCGTCTCTGGGGATGGTGGGGCCAACGTCCTGACTTTC

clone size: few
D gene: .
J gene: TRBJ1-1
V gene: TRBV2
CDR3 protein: CASNKQSMNTEAFF
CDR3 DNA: TGTGCCAGCAATAAACAGAGCATGAACACTGAAGCTTTCTTT

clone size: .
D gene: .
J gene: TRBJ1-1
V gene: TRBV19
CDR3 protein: CASSLSFGGTEAFF
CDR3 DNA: TGTGCCAGTAGCCTCTCGTTTGGGGGCACTGAAGCTTTCTTT

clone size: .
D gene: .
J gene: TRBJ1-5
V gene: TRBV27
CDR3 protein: CASSLGPDQPQHF
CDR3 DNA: TGTGCCAGCAGTCTGGGGCCTGATCAGCCCCAGCATTTT

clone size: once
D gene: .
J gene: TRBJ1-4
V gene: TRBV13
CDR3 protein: CASSLYRGVKEKLFF
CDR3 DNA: TGTGCCAGCAGCTTGTACCGGGGGGTGAAAGAAAAACTGTTTTTT

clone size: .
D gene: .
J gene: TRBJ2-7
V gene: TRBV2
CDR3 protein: CASTNRYEQYF
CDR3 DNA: TGTGCCAGCACCAACCGCTACGAGCAGTACTTC

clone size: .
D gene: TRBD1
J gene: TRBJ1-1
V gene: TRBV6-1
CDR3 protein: CASSGGGGIRHPEAFF
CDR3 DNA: TGTGCCAGCAGTGGAGGGGGCGGAATACGTCACCCTGAAGCTTTCTTT

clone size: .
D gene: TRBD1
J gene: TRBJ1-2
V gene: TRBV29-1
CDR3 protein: CSTLGQGTYGYTF
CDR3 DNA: TGCAGCACACTAGGACAGGGAACCTATGGCTACACCTTC

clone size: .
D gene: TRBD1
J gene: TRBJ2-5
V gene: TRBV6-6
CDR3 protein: CASSYSQTGSETQYF
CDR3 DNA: TGTGCCAGCAGTTACTCCCAGACAGGGTCAGAGACCCAGTACTTC

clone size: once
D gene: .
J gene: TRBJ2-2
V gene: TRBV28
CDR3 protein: CASSRGPWELFF
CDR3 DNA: TGTGCCAGCAGTAGGGGACCCTGGGAGCTGTTTTTT

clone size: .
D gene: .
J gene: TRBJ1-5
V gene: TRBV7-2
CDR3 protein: CASSLTRPGGQPQHF
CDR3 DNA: TGTGCCAGCAGCCTTACGAGGCCTGGGGGACAGCCCCAGCATTTT

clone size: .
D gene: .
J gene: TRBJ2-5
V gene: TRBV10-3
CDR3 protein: CAIRKAGEETQYF
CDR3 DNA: TGTGCCATCAGGAAAGCAGGGGAAGAGACCCAGTACTTC

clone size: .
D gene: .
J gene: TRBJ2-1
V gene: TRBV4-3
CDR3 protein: CASSQGGINEQFF
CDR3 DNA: TGCGCCAGCAGCCAAGGAGGGATCAATGAGCAGTTCTTC

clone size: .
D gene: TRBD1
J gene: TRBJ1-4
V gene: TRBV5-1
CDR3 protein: CASSSDRPSEKLFF
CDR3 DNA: TGCGCCAGCAGTTCGGACAGGCCATCGGAAAAACTGTTTTTT

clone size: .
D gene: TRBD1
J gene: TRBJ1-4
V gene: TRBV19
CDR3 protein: CASSDWDRGNEKLFF
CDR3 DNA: TGTGCCAGTAGTGACTGGGACAGGGGTAATGAAAAACTGTTTTTT

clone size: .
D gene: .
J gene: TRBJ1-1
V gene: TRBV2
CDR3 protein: CASNRETEAFF
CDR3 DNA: TGTGCCAGCAACAGGGAGACTGAAGCTTTCTTT

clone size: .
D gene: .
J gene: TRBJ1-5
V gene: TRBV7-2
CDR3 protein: CASSFFVGSGQPQHF
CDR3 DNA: TGTGCCAGCAGCTTTTTTGTGGGGTCGGGACAGCCCCAGCATTTT

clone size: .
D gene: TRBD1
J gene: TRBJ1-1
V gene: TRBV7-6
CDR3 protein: CASSLSLSGGTEAFF
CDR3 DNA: TGTGCCAGCAGCTTAAGTCTTTCAGGGGGCACTGAAGCTTTCTTT

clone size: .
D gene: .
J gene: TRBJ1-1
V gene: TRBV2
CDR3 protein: CARTDRNTEAFF
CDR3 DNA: TGTGCCAGGACCGACCGGAACACTGAAGCTTTCTTT

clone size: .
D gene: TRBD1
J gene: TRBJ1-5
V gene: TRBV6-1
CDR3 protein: CASSVNRGKQPQHF
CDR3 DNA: TGTGCCAGCAGTGTAAACAGGGGGAAGCAGCCCCAGCATTTT

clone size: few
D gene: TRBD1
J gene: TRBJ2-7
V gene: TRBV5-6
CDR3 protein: CASSPTGYYEQYF
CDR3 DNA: TGTGCCAGCAGCCCGACAGGGTACTACGAGCAGTACTTC

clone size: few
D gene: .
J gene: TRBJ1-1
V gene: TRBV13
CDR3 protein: CASSLGTENTEAFF
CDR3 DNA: TGTGCCAGCAGCTTAGGGACAGAGAACACTGAAGCTTTCTTT

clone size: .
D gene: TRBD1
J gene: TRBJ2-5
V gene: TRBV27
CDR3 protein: CASRGQGALQETQYF
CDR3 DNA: TGTGCCAGCAGAGGACAGGGGGCATTACAAGAGACCCAGTACTTC

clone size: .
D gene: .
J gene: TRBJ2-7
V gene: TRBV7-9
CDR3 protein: CASSLPAGEQYF
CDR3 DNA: TGTGCCAGCAGCTTGCCAGCGGGCGAGCAGTACTTC

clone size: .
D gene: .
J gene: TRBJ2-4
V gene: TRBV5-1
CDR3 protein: CASSSDRVAKNIQYF
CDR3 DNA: TGCGCCAGCAGCTCCGACAGAGTAGCCAAAAACATTCAGTACTTC

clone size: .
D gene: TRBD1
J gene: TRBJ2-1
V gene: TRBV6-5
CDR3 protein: CASRATGVTYNEQFF
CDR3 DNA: TGTGCCAGCAGAGCTACAGGGGTAACCTACAATGAGCAGTTCTTC

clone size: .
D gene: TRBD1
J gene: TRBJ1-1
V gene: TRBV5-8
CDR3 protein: CASSLGEGARTEAFF
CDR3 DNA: TGTGCCAGCAGCTTGGGGGAGGGGGCGCGGACTGAAGCTTTCTTT

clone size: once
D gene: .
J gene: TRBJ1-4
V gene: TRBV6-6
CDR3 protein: CASSGVGMKNSMFF
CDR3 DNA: TGTGCCAGCAGCGGAGTAGGAATGAAAAACTCTATGTTTTTT

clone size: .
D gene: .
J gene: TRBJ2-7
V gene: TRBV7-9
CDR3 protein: CASSPQASYEQYF
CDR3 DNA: TGTGCCAGCAGCCCACAGGCCTCCTACGAGCAGTACTTC

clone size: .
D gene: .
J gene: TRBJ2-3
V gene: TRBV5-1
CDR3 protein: CASSLEFHTDTQYF
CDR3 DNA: TGCGCCAGCAGCTTGGAATTTCATACAGATACGCAGTATTTT

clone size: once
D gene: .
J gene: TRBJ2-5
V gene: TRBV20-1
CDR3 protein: CSGGHQETQYF
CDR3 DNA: TGCAGTGGGGGACACCAAGAGACCCAGTACTTC

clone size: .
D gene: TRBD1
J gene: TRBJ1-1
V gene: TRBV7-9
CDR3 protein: CASRQGTGENTEAFF
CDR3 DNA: TGTGCCAGCAGACAAGGGACAGGGGAAAACACTGAAGCTTTCTTT

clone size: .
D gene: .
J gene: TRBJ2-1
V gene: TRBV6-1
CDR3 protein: CASRYNEQFF
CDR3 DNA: TGTGCCAGCAGATACAATGAGCAGTTCTTC

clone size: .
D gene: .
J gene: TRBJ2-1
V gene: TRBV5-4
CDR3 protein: CASSLRQDYNEQFF
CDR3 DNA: TGTGCCAGCAGCTTGAGACAGGACTACAATGAGCAGTTCTTC

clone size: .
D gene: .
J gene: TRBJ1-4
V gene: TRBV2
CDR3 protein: CASSRQATNEKLFF
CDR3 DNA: TGTGCCAGCAGCCGCCAGGCAACTAATGAAAAACTGTTTTTT

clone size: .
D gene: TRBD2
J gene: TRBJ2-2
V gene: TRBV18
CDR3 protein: CASSGRLAGDPGELFF
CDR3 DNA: TGTGCCAGCTCAGGCAGACTAGCGGGAGACCCCGGGGAGCTGTTTTTT

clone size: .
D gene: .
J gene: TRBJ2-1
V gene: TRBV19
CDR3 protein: CASSIIPHLSSYNEQFF
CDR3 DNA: TGTGCCAGTAGTATCATCCCGCACCTGAGCTCCTACAATGAGCAGTTCTTC

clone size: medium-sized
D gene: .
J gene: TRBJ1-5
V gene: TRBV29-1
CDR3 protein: CSVDGGYNQPQHF
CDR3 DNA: TGCAGCGTTGATGGGGGTTACAATCAGCCCCAGCATTTT

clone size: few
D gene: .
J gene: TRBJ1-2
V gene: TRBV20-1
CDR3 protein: CSAREGDGYTF
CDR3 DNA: TGCAGTGCTAGAGAGGGGGATGGCTACACCTTC

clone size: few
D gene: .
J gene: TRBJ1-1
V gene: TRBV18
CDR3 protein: CASSPLINSEAFF
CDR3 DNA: TGTGCCAGCTCACCACTAATTAACAGTGAAGCTTTCTTT

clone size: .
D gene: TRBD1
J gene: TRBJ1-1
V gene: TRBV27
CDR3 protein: CASSLDRVLNPAEAFF
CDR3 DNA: TGTGCCAGCAGTTTGGACAGGGTCTTAAACCCGGCTGAAGCTTTCTTT

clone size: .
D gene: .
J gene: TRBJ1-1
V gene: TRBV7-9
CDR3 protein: CASSLKWGRTEAFF
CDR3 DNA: TGTGCCAGCAGCTTAAAATGGGGGAGAACTGAAGCTTTCTTT

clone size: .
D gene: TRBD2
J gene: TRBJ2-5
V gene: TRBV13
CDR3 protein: CASSSQLAGVVETQYF
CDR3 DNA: TGTGCCAGCAGCTCCCAACTAGCGGGGGTGGTGGAGACCCAGTACTTC

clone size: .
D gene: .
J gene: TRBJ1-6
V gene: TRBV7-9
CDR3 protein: CASSLNDSPLHF
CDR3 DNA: TGTGCCAGCAGCTTAAATGATTCACCCCTCCACTTT

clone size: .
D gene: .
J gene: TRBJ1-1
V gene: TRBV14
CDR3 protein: CASSQSGLTEAFF
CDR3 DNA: TGTGCCAGCAGCCAATCTGGCCTCACTGAAGCTTTCTTT

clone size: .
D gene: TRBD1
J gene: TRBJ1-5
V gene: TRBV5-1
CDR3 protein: CASSLQGYSNQPQHF
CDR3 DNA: TGCGCCAGCAGCTTACAGGGGTATAGCAATCAGCCCCAGCATTTT

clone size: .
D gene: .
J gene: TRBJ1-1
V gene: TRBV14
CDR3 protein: CASSQGGGSTEAFF
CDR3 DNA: TGTGCCAGCAGCCAGGGTGGGGGTAGCACTGAAGCTTTCTTT

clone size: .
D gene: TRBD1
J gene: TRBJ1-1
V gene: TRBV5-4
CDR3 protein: CASSSGQGDTEAFF
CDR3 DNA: TGTGCCAGCAGCTCGGGACAGGGGGACACTGAAGCTTTCTTT

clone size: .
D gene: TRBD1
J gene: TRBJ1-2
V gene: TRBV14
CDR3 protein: CASSGTGGYYGYTF
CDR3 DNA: TGTGCCAGCAGCGGGACAGGGGGATACTATGGCTACACCTTC

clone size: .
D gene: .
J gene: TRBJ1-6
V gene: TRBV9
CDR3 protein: CASSVEYSLSPLHF
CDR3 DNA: TGTGCCAGCAGCGTAGAGTACAGCCTTTCACCCCTCCACTTT